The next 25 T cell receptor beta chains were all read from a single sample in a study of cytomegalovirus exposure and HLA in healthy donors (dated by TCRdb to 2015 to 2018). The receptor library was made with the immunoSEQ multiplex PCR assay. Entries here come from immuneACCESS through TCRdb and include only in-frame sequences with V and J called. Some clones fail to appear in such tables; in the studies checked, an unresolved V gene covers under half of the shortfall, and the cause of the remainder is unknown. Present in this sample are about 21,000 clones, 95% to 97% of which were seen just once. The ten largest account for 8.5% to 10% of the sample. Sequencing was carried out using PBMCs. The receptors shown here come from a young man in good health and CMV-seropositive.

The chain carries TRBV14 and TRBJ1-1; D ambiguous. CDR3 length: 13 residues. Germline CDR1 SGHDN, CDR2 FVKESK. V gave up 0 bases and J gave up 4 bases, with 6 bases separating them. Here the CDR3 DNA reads TGTGCCAGCAGCCAAGATCTGCGCACTGAAGCTTTCTTT. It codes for CASSQDLRTEAFF.

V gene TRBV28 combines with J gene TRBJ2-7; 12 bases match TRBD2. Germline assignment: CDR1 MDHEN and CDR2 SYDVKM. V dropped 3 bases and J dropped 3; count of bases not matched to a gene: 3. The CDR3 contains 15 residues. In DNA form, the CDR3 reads TGTGCCAGCAGTTTCGGACTAGCGGGATTCTACGAGCAGTACTTC. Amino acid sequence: CASSFGLAGFYEQYF. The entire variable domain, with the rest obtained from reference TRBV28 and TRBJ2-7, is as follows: DVKVTQSSRYLVKRTGEKVFLECVQDMDHENMFWYRQDPGLGLRLIYFSYDVKMKEKGDIPEGYSVSREKKERFSLILESASTNQTSMYLCASSFGLAGFYEQYFGPGTRLTVT.

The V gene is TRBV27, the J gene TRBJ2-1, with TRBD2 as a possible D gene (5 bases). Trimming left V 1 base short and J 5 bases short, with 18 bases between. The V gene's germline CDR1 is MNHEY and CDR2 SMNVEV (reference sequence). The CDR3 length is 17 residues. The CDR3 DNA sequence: TGTGCCAGCAGTTTATGGACGCGGGCACCCGTACACAATGAGCAGTTCTTC. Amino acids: CASSLWTRAPVHNEQFF.

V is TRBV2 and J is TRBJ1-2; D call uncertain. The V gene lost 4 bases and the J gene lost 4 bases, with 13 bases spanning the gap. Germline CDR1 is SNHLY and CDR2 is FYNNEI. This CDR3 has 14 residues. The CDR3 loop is CASSVLAGLYGYTF. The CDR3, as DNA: TGTGCCAGCAGTGTTTTGGCAGGTCTCTATGGCTACACCTTC.

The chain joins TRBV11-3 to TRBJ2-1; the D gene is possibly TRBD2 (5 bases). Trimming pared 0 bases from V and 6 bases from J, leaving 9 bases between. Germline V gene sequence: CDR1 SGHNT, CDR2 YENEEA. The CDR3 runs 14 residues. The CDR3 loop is CASSLDIGGNEQFF. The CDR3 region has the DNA TGTGCCAGCAGCTTAGATATTGGAGGCAATGAGCAGTTCTTC.

CDR3 region: CASSLVGGWDYGYTF. The DNA of the CDR3 is TGTGCCAGCAGCTTAGTAGGGGGCTGGGACTATGGCTACACCTTC. The V gene is TRBV7-2, the J gene TRBJ1-2; TRBD1 agrees at 7 bases. This CDR3 contains 15 residues. Germline V gene data show CDR1 as SGHTA and CDR2 as FQGNSA. Unmatched junction bases numbered 5, after V lost 1 base and J lost 3 bases.

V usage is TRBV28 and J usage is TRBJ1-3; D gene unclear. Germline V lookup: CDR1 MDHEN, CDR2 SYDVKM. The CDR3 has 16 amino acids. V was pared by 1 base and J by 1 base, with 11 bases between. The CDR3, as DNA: TGTGCCAGCAGTTTATTAAGTCTCAGATCTGGAAACACCATATATTTT. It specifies CASSLLSLRSGNTIYF.

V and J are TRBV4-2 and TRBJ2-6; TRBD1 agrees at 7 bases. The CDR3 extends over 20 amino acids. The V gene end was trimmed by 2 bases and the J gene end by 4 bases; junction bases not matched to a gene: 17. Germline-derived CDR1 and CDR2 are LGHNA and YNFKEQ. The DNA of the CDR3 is TGTGCCAGCAGCCAAAGGACCGGGGCGTCTGGGACAGCCGGGGCCAACGTCCTGACTTTC. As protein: CASSQRTGASGTAGANVLTF.

This chain's CDR3 is CASSDPIVGTSGYTGELFF. The CDR3 DNA sequence: TGTGCCAGCAGTGACCCTATCGTCGGGACTAGCGGGTACACCGGGGAGCTGTTTTTT. The chain employs TRBV6-1 and TRBJ2-2; 12 bases align to TRBD2. V dropped 3 bases and J dropped 3; count of bases not matched to a gene: 11. Germline V gene sequence: CDR1 MNHNS, CDR2 SASEGT. The CDR3 has 19 amino acids.

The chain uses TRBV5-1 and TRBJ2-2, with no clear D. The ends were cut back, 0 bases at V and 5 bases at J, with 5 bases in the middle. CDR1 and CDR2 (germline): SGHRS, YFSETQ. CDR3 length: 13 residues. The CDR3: CASSLGRTGELFF. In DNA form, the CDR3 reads TGCGCCAGCAGCTTGGGGCGGACCGGGGAGCTGTTTTTT.

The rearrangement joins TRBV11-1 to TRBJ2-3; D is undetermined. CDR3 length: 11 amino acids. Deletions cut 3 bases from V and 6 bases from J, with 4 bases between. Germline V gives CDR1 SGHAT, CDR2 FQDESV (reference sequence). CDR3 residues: CASSLEDTQYF. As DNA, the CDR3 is TGTGCCAGCAGCTTGGAGGATACGCAGTATTTT.

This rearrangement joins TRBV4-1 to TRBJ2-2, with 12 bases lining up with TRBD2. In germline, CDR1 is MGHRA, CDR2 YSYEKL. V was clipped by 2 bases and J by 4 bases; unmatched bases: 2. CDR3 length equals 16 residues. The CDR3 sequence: CASSQLAGGSTGELFF. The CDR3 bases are TGCGCCAGCAGCCAACTAGCGGGAGGGTCCACCGGGGAGCTGTTTTTT.

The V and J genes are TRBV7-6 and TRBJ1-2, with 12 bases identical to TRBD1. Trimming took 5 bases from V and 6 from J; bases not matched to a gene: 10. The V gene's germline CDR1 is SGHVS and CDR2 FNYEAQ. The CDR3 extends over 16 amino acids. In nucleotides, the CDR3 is TGTGCCAGCAGCCCCGGGACAGGGGGCGCAAGAGATGGCTACACCTTC. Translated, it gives CASSPGTGGARDGYTF. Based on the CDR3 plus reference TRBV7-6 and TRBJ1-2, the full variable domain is GAGVSQSPRYKVTKRGQDVALRCDPISGHVSLYWYRQALGQGPEFLTYFNYEAQQDKSGLPNDRFSAERPEGSISTLTIQRTEQRDSAMYRCASSPGTGGARDGYTFGSGTRLTVV.

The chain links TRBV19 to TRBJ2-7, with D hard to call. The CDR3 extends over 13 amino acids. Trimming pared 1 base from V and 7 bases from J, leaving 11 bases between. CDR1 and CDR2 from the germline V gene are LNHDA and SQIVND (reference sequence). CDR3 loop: CASSIVPGLEQYF. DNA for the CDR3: TGTGCCAGTAGTATAGTGCCCGGGTTGGAGCAGTACTTC.

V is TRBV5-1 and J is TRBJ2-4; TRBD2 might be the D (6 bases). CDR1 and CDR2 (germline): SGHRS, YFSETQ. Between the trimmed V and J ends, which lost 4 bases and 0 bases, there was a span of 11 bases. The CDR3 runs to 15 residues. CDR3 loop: CASSPRRGAKNIQYF. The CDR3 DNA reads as TGCGCCAGCAGCCCCCGGAGGGGAGCCAAAAACATTCAGTACTTC. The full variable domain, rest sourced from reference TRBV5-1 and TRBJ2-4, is KAGVTQTPRYLIKTRGQQVTLSCSPISGHRSVSWYQQTPGQGLQFLFEYFSETQRNKGNFPGRFSGRQFSNSRSEMNVSTLELGDSALYLCASSPRRGAKNIQYFGAGTRLSVL.

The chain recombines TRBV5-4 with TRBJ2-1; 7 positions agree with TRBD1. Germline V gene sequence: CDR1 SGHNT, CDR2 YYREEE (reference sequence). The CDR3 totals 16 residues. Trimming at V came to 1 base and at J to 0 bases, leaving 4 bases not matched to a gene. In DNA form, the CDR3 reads TGTGCCAGCAGCTTGAGGGGGCTGAGCTCCTACAATGAGCAGTTCTTC. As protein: CASSLRGLSSYNEQFF.

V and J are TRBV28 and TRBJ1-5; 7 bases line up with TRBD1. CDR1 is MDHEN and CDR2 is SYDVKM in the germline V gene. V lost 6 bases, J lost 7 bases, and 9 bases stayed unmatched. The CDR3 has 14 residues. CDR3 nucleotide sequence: TGTGCCAGCAGGGGACCAGGGGGTGGCCAGCCCCAGCATTTT. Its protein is CASRGPGGGQPQHF.

Here the CDR3 DNA reads TGTGCCAGCAGCTTGCTAGCGGGAGAAGTAGATACGCAGTATTTT. Translation: CASSLLAGEVDTQYF. The chain recombines TRBV5-4 with TRBJ2-3; 10 nucleotides align to TRBD2. V lost 1 base and J lost 5; bases outside the gene matches: 4. The CDR3 length is 15 residues. Germline CDR1 and CDR2: SGHNT and YYREEE (reference sequence).

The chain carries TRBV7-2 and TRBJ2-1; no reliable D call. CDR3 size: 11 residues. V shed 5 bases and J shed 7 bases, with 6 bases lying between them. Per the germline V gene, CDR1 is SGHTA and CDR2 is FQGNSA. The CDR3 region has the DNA TGTGCCAGCAGCACTCTTAATGAGCAGTTCTTC. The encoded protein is CASSTLNEQFF.

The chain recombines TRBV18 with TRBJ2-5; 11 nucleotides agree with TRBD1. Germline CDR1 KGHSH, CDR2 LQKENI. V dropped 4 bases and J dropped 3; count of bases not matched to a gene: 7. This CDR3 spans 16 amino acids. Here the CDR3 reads CASSRPGTGGKETQYF. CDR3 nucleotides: TGTGCCAGCTCACGCCCCGGGACAGGGGGGAAAGAGACCCAGTACTTC.

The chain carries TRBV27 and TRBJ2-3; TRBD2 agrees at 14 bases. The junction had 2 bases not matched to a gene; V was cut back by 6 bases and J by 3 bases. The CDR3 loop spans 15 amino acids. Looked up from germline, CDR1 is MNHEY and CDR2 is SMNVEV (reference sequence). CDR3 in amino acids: CASRGLAGGTDTQYF. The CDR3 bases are TGTGCCAGCAGAGGACTAGCGGGAGGAACAGATACGCAGTATTTT.

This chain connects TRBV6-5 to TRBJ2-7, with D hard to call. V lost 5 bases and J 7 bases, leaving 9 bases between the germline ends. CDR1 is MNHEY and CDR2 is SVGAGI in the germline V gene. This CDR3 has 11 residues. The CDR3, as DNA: TGTGCCAGCAGTCCCATGTTGGAGCAGTACTTC. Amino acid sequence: CASSPMLEQYF.

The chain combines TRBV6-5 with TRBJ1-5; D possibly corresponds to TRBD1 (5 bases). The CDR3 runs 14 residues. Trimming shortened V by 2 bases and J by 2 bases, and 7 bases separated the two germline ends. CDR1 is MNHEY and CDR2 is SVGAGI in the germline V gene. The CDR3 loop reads CASSYAGGNQPQHF. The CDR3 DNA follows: TGTGCCAGCAGTTACGCGGGGGGCAATCAGCCCCAGCATTTT.

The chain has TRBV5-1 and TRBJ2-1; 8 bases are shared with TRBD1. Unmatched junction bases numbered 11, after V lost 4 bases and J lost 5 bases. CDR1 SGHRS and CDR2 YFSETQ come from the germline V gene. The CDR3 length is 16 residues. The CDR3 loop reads CASSRTVQGVHNEQFF. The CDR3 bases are TGCGCCAGCAGCCGGACGGTACAGGGGGTCCACAATGAGCAGTTCTTC.

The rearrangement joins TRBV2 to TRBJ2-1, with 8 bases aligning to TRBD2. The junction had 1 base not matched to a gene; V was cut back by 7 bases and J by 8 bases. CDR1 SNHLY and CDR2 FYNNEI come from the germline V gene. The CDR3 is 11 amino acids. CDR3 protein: CASTGLDEQFF. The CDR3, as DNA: TGTGCCAGCACGGGACTAGATGAGCAGTTCTTC.